These 26 T cell receptor beta chains were all obtained from the same sample, sequenced in a study of blood T cell repertoires in COVID-19. Some clones are missing from TCRdb's copy, which holds only in-frame ones; the method was immunoSEQ multiplex PCR. Of 120,000 to 150,000 clones in the sample, 85% were seen once. Sequencing used PBMCs or T cells enriched from blood (not recorded which). Receptors were obtained from a woman aged 40 to 50 who had recovered from COVID-19.

The gene calls are TRBV7-9 and TRBJ2-2; 11 nucleotides agree with TRBD1. V dropped 1 base and J dropped 6; count of bases not matched to a gene: 4. Germline V gene data show CDR1 as SEHNR and CDR2 as FQNEAQ (reference sequence). The CDR3 loop spans 16 amino acids. Here the CDR3 DNA reads TGTGCCAGCAGCTTAGGGACAGGGGGCTTGTCCGGGGAGCTGTTTTTT. Its translation is CASSLGTGGLSGELFF.

The rearrangement links TRBV10-3 to TRBJ2-5, with 8 positions matching TRBD2. The V segment lost 8 bases and the J segment 4 bases; nucleotides outside the gene matches: 9. The CDR3 runs to 14 residues. From germline, CDR1 is ENHRY and CDR2 SYGVKD. The CDR3 protein is CAIAWRLAGETQYF. The CDR3 DNA is TGTGCCATCGCCTGGAGGCTAGCGGGAGAGACCCAGTACTTC.

The chain employs TRBV9 and TRBJ2-2; TRBD2 aligns across 7 bases. After removal of 4 bases from V and 6 bases from J, the junction contained 6 bases not matched to a gene. Germline CDR1 is SGDLS and CDR2 is YYNGEE. This CDR3 comprises 14 residues. For the CDR3, the DNA is TGTGCCAGCAGCCCGAGCGGGATCCCCGGGGAGCTGTTTTTT. Residues: CASSPSGIPGELFF.

The chain has TRBV10-1 and TRBJ1-3; D is uncertain. The CDR3 has 13 residues. Germline CDR1 and CDR2: WNHNN and SYGVQD (reference sequence). Deletions cut 8 bases from V and 1 base from J, with 9 bases between. CDR3 region: CASQGGSGNTIYF. In DNA form, the CDR3 reads TGCGCCAGCCAAGGCGGATCTGGAAACACCATATATTTT.

The J gene is TRBJ2-7, the V gene TRBV4-1, with TRBD1 matching 8 bases. CDR1 MGHRA and CDR2 YSYEKL come from the germline V gene. V was pared by 4 bases and J by 4 bases, with 12 bases of the junction left unmatched. The CDR3 is made up of 16 amino acids. This chain's CDR3 is CASSRNTGGPFYEQYF. The CDR3 region has the DNA TGCGCCAGCAGCCGCAACACAGGGGGACCCTTTTACGAGCAGTACTTC.

This clone was counted a few times. The V and J genes are TRBV9 and TRBJ2-1; 9 bases agree with TRBD2. Germline V gene sequence: CDR1 SGDLS, CDR2 YYNGEE. V lost 4 bases to trimming and J lost 5 bases; unmatched junction nucleotides: 13. The CDR3 consists of 17 residues. The CDR3 nucleotides read TGTGCCAGCAGCCCTCGAGTAGCGGGGGACCGACACAATGAGCAGTTCTTC. This codes for CASSPRVAGDRHNEQFF.

This chain links TRBV7-9 with TRBJ2-7; 9 bases fit TRBD2. Germline assignment: CDR1 SEHNR and CDR2 FQNEAQ (reference sequence). CDR3 length: 16 amino acids. V was pared by 4 bases and J by 0 bases, with 7 bases of the junction left unmatched. CDR3 bases: TGTGCCAGCAGCTCCGGACTAGCGCGCAGCTCCTACGAGCAGTACTTC. This translates into CASSSGLARSSYEQYF.

CDR3 region: CATQVATRELFF. CDR3 in DNA: TGTGCCACCCAAGTAGCAACCCGGGAGCTGTTTTTT. The chain uses TRBV7-9 and TRBJ2-2; no definite D call. Per germline, CDR1 SEHNR and CDR2 FQNEAQ (reference sequence). Trimming removed 10 bases at V and 9 bases at J, with 15 bases between. The CDR3 consists of 12 residues. Drawing the rest from reference TRBV7-9 and TRBJ2-2, the complete variable domain is DTGVSQNPRHKITKRGQNVTFRCDPISEHNRLYWYRQTLGQGPEFLTYFQNEAQLEKSRLLSDRFSAERPKGSFSTLEIQRTEQGDSAMYLCATQVATRELFFGEGSRLTVL.

This chain joins TRBV27 and TRBJ1-2; 7 nucleotides line up with TRBD1. CDR3 length equals 13 residues. Per the germline V gene, CDR1 is MNHEY and CDR2 is SMNVEV (reference sequence). J lost 7 bases, V lost 5 bases, and 7 bases had no gene match. The CDR3 DNA follows: TGTGCCAGCAGTGTTCGACAGGGAGGTGGCTACACCTTC. Amino acids: CASSVRQGGGYTF.

This clone was seen a handful of times. The chain couples TRBV5-1 to TRBJ2-1; TRBD2 matches 13 bases. Trimming took 4 bases from V and 3 from J; bases not matched to a gene: 4. The CDR3 runs 16 residues. Germline lookup yields CDR1 SGHRS and CDR2 YFSETQ. The CDR3 reads CASSLGTSGIYNEQFF. For the CDR3, the DNA is TGCGCCAGCAGCCTAGGGACTAGCGGGATCTACAATGAGCAGTTCTTC.

This chain uses TRBV2 with TRBJ1-2; no clear D gene. V was trimmed by 2 bases and J by 6 bases, leaving 10 bases between them. Germline values: CDR1 SNHLY, CDR2 FYNNEI. The CDR3 length is 13 residues. The CDR3 is CASSEIDTDGYTF. CDR3 DNA: TGTGCCAGCAGTGAAATAGACACGGATGGCTACACCTTC.

The chain is built from TRBV5-5 and TRBJ2-6; 8 bases match TRBD1. The germline CDR1 and CDR2 sequences are SGHKS and YYEKEE (reference sequence). This CDR3 region has 16 residues. V was clipped by 6 bases and J by 0 bases; unmatched bases: 5. The CDR3 nucleotides are TGTGCCAGCACATGGACAGGGACCTCTGGGGCCAACGTCCTGACTTTC. It codes for CASTWTGTSGANVLTF.

The V gene is TRBV11-2, the J gene TRBJ1-5; 8 nucleotides align to TRBD1. Unmatched junction bases numbered 2, after V lost 5 bases and J lost 2 bases. The length of the CDR3 is 14 residues. Germline CDR1 and CDR2: SGHAT and FQNNGV. The CDR3 sequence is CASSGQGGNQPQHF. CDR3 bases: TGTGCCAGCAGCGGACAGGGAGGCAATCAGCCCCAGCATTTT. Supplemented by reference TRBV11-2 and TRBJ1-5, the full variable domain reads EAGVAQSPRYKIIEKRQSVAFWCNPISGHATLYWYQQILGQGPKLLIQFQNNGVVDDSQLPKDRFSAERLKGVDSTLKIQPAKLEDSAVYLCASSGQGGNQPQHFGDGTRLSIL.

The genes are TRBV30 and TRBJ1-6; 9 bases agree with TRBD1. V dropped 4 bases and J dropped 2; count of bases not matched to a gene: 12. Per the germline V gene, CDR1 is GTSNPN and CDR2 is SVGIG (reference sequence). The CDR3 loop spans 18 amino acids. The CDR3 bases are TGTGCCTGGACGTCCGGGACAGGGATTTTGACCTATAATTCACCCCTCCACTTT. This gives the protein CAWTSGTGILTYNSPLHF.

The chain links TRBV9 to TRBJ2-3; 10 bases map to TRBD1. Germline-derived CDR1 and CDR2 are SGDLS and YYNGEE. The CDR3 loop spans 16 amino acids. V gave up 0 bases and J gave up 11 bases; unmatched junction bases: 12. The CDR3 DNA reads as TGTGCCAGCAGCGTAGGCGGACAGGGGGTAGGGACTGAGCAGTATTTT. Amino acid sequence: CASSVGGQGVGTEQYF.

The chain joins TRBV7-8 to TRBJ2-3; the match to TRBD2 covers 13 bases. This CDR3 contains 16 residues. V dropped 5 bases and J dropped 5; count of bases not matched to a gene: 7. The germline V gene encodes CDR1 SGHVS and CDR2 FQNEAQ. The CDR3 DNA is TGTGCCAGCAGCCGGACTAGCGGGAGTTTTGGAGATACGCAGTATTTT. Translation: CASSRTSGSFGDTQYF.

V and J are TRBV19 and TRBJ2-7; TRBD1 matches at 10 bases. Germline CDR1 and CDR2: LNHDA and SQIVND (reference sequence). V was pared by 8 bases and J by 4 bases, with 11 bases of the junction left unmatched. The CDR3 is 15 amino acids. The CDR3 nucleotides read TGTGCCAGTTCGATGGACGACAGGGGGCTATACGAGCAGTACTTC. This codes for CASSMDDRGLYEQYF.

The chain links TRBV7-8 to TRBJ1-1; 7 bases are a match to TRBD1. Germline values: CDR1 SGHVS, CDR2 FQNEAQ. V was clipped by 4 bases and J by 0 bases; unmatched bases: 5. CDR3 length: 15 residues. In DNA, the CDR3 is TGTGCCAGCAGCTCGGGGGACAGACTGAACACTGAAGCTTTCTTT. Translated: CASSSGDRLNTEAFF. Filled out from reference TRBV7-8 and TRBJ1-1, the complete variable domain reads GAGVSQSPRYKVAKRGQDVALRCDPISGHVSLFWYQQALGQGPEFLTYFQNEAQLDKSGLPSDRFFAERPEGSVSTLKIQRTQQEDSAVYLCASSSGDRLNTEAFFGQGTRLTVV.

The rearrangement uses TRBV11-3 and TRBJ2-1; D possibly corresponds to TRBD1 (5 bases). This CDR3 is 15 amino acids long. The V end was cut by 0 bases, the J end by 8 bases, with 14 bases between. Germline assignment: CDR1 SGHNT and CDR2 YENEEA. The CDR3 DNA reads TGTGCCAGCAGCTTAGATCCCGCAGGGTCTTATGAGCAGTTCTTC. It yields the protein CASSLDPAGSYEQFF.

The J gene is TRBJ2-1, the V gene TRBV2, with TRBD2 matching 7 bases. Germline CDR1 is SNHLY and CDR2 is FYNNEI. There are 14 residues in the CDR3. Losses at the gene ends were 10 bases for V and 3 bases for J; bases not matched to a gene: 9. The CDR3 DNA sequence: TGTGCCACCCAGCCGGCTAGCGGCTACAATGAGCAGTTCTTC. Translating it yields CATQPASGYNEQFF.

The rearrangement uses TRBV19 and TRBJ2-1; maybe TRBD2 (6 bases). Germline V CDR1 and CDR2: LNHDA, SQIVND (reference sequence). V gave up 5 bases and J gave up 8 bases, with 16 bases separating them. The CDR3 runs 14 residues. CDR3 in amino acids: CASSPRGGRDEQFF. CDR3 coding DNA: TGTGCCAGTAGTCCCCGGGGAGGTAGGGATGAGCAGTTCTTC.

The chain employs TRBV15 and TRBJ1-5; D call uncertain. Germline CDR1 LNHNV, CDR2 YYDKDF (reference sequence). Trimming pared 0 bases from V and 2 bases from J, leaving 11 bases between. This CDR3 is built from 16 residues. The CDR3 region has the DNA TGTGCCACCAGCAGAGATTACGCTTTAGGCAATCAGCCCCAGCATTTT. As protein: CATSRDYALGNQPQHF.

V gene TRBV3-1 (or the pseudogene TRBV3-2) combines with J gene TRBJ2-1, with 7 bases aligning to TRBD1. The V and J ends lost 3 bases and 10 bases, in that order; junction bases with no gene match: 9. The CDR3 length is 14 residues. Germline CDR1 is LGHDT and CDR2 is YNNKEL (reference sequence). CDR3 nucleotides: TGTGCCAGCAGCCACGACAGGGTTCCGAGGGAGCAGTTCTTC. The encoded protein is CASSHDRVPREQFF.

J is TRBJ1-6 and V is TRBV30, with D possibly TRBD1 on 5 matching bases. From germline, CDR1 is GTSNPN and CDR2 SVGIG (reference sequence). V was shortened by 8 bases and J by 7 bases, with 15 bases between the two germline ends. There are 13 residues in the CDR3. CDR3 DNA sequence: TGTGCCACTTCGGGGGTGCCGAATTCACCCCTCCACTTT. It translates to CATSGVPNSPLHF.

This chain joins TRBV12-3 or TRBV12-4 and TRBJ2-5; 12 bases line up with TRBD2. Trimming cost V 7 bases and J 4 bases; bases outside gene matches: 1. The CDR3 length is 13 residues. The CDR3 region is CASMGLAGETQYF. The CDR3 DNA is TGTGCCAGCATGGGACTAGCGGGAGAGACCCAGTACTTC.

The chain couples TRBV5-1 to TRBJ2-1; 11 positions agree with TRBD1. This CDR3 is 15 amino acids long. Trimming removed 1 base from V and 6 bases from J; junction bases left unmatched: 3. From germline, CDR1 is SGHRS and CDR2 YFSETQ. Here the CDR3 reads CASSLLGQGANEQFF. For the CDR3, the DNA is TGCGCCAGCAGCTTGCTCGGACAGGGGGCCAATGAGCAGTTCTTC.